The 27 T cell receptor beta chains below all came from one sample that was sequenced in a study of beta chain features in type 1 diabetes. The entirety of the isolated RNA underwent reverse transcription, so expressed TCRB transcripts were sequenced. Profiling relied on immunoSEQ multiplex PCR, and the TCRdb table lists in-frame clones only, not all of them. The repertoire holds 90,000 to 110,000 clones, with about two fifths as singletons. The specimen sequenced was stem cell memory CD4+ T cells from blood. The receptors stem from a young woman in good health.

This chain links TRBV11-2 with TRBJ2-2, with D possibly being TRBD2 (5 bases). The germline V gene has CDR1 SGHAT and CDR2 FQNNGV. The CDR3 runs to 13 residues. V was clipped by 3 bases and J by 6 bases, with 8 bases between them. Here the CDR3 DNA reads TGTGCCAGCAGCTTTCGGGAAGCCGGGGAGCTGTTTTTT. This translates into CASSFREAGELFF.

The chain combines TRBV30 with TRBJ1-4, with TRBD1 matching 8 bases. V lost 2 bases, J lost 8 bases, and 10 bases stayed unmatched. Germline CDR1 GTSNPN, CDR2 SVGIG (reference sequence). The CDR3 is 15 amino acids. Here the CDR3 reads CAWSIRTGTNEKLFF. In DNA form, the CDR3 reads TGTGCCTGGAGTATAAGGACAGGGACGAACGAAAAACTGTTTTTT. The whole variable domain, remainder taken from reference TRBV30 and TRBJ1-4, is SQTIHQWPATLVQPVGSPLSLECTVEGTSNPNLYWYRQAAGRGLQLLFYSVGIGQISSEVPQNLSASRPQDRQFILSSKKLLLSDSGFYLCAWSIRTGTNEKLFFGSGTQLSVL.

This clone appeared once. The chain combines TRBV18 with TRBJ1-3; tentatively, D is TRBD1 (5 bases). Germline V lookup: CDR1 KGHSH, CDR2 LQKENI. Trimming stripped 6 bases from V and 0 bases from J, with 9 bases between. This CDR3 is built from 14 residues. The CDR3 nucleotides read TGTGCCAGCTCCCCGACAGCCTCTGGAAACACCATATATTTT. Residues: CASSPTASGNTIYF.

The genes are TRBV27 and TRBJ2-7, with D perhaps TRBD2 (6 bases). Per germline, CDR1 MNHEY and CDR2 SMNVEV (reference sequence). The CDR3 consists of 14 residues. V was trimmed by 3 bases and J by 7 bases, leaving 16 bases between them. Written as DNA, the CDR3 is TGTGCCAGCAGTTTGGAGGGGTGGAGGAGGGAGCAGTACTTC. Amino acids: CASSLEGWRREQYF.

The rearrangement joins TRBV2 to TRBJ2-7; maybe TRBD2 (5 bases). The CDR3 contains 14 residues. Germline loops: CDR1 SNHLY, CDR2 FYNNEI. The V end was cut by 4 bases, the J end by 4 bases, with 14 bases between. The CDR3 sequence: CASSGLGREYEQYF. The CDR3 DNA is TGTGCCAGCAGTGGCTTAGGGAGAGAGTACGAGCAGTACTTC.

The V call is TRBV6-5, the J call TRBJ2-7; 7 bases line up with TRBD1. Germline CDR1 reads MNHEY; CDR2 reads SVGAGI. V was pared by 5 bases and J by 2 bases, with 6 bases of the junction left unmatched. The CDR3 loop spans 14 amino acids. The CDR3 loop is CASSVPGQTYEQYF. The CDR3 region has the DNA TGTGCCAGCAGTGTCCCGGGACAGACCTACGAGCAGTACTTC.

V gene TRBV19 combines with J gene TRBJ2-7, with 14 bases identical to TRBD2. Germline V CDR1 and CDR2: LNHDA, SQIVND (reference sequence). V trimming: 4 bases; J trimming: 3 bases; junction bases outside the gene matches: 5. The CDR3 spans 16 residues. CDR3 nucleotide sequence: TGTGCCAGTAGTACGGGGACTAGCGGGAGTCGCTACGAGCAGTACTTC. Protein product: CASSTGTSGSRYEQYF.

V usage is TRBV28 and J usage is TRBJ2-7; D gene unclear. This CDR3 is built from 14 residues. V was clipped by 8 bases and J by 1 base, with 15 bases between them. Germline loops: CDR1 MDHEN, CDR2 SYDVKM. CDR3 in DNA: TGTGCCAGCGGCGGAGTAGGCTTATCCTACGAGCAGTACTTC. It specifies CASGGVGLSYEQYF.

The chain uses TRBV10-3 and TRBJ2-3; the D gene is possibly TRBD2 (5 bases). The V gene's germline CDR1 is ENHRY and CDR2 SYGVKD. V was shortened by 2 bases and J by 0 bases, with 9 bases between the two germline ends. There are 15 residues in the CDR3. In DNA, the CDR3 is TGTGCCATCAGTGAGCCGGGCGGGAGCACAGATACGCAGTATTTT. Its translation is CAISEPGGSTDTQYF.

The CDR3 region has the DNA TGTGCCACCAGCCGTGAACTCGTTGCAACTAATGAAAAACTGTTTTTT. The encoded protein is CATSRELVATNEKLFF. The chain has TRBV15 and TRBJ1-4; no firm D call. Germline CDR1 LNHNV, CDR2 YYDKDF (reference sequence). The ends were cut back, 5 bases at V and 0 bases at J, with 13 bases in the middle. The CDR3 sequence is 16 residues long.

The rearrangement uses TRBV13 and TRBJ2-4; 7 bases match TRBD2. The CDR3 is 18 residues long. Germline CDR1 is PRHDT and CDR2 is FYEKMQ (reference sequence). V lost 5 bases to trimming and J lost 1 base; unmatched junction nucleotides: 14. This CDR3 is CASSAGCWREFAKNIQYF. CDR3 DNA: TGTGCCAGCAGCGCCGGCTGTTGGCGGGAGTTTGCCAAAAACATTCAGTACTTC.

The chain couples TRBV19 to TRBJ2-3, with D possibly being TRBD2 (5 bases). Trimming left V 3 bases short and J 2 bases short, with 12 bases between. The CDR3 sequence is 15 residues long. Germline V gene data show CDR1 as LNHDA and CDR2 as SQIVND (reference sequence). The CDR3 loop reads CASSIRWTPTDTQYF. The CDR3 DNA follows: TGTGCCAGTAGTATTCGCTGGACTCCCACAGATACGCAGTATTTT.

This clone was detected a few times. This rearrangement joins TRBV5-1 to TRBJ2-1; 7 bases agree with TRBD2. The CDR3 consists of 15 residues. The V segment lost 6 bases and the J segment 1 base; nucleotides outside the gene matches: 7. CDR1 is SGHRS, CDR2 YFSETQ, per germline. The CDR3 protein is CASTILGGSYNEQFF. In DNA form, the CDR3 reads TGCGCCAGCACCATTTTGGGAGGGTCCTACAATGAGCAGTTCTTC.

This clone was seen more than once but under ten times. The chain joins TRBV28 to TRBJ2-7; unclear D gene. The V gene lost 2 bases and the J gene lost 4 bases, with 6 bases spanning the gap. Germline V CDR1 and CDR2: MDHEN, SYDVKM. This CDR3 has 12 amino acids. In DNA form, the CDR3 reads TGTGCCAGCAGTTTAAGCCCTTACGAGCAGTACTTC. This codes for CASSLSPYEQYF. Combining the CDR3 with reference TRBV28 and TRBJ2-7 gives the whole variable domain DVKVTQSSRYLVKRTGEKVFLECVQDMDHENMFWYRQDPGLGLRLIYFSYDVKMKEKGDIPEGYSVSREKKERFSLILESASTNQTSMYLCASSLSPYEQYFGPGTRLTVT.

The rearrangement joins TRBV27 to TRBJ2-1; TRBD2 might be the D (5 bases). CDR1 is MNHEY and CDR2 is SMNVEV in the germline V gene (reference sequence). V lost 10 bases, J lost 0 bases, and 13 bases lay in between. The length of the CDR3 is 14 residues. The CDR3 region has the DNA TGTGCCACCACACCCCGGGACTCCTACAATGAGCAGTTCTTC. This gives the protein CATTPRDSYNEQFF.

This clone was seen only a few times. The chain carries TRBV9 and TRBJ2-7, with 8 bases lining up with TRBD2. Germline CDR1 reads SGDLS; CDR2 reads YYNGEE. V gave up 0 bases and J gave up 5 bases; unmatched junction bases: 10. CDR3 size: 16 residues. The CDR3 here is CASSVAPGGPLNEQYF. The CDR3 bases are TGTGCCAGCAGCGTAGCCCCGGGAGGGCCACTTAACGAGCAGTACTTC.

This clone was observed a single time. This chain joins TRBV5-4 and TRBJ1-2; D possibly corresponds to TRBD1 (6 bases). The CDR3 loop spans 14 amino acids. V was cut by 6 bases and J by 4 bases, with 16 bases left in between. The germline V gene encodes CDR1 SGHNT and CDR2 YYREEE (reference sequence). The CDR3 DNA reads TGTGCCAGCATCACAGACAGGAAGTTCTATGGCTACACCTTC. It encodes CASITDRKFYGYTF.

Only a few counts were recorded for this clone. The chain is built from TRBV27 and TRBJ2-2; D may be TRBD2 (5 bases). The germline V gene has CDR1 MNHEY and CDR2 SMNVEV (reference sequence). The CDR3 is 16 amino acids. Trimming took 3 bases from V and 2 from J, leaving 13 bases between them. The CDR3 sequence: CASSFGRRINTGELFF. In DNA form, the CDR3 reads TGTGCCAGCAGTTTCGGCCGGAGGATCAACACCGGGGAGCTGTTTTTT.

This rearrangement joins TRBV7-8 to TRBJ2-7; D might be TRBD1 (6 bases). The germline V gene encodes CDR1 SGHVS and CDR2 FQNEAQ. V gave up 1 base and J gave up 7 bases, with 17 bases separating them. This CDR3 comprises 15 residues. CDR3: CASSLEGHSPREQYF. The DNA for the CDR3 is TGTGCCAGCAGCTTAGAGGGACATAGCCCCAGGGAGCAGTACTTC.

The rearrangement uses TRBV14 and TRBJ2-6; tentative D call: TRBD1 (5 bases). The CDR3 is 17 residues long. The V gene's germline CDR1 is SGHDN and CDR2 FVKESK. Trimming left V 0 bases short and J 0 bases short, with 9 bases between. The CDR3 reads CASSQDAGYSGANVLTF. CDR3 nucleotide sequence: TGTGCCAGCAGCCAAGATGCAGGGTACTCTGGGGCCAACGTCCTGACTTTC. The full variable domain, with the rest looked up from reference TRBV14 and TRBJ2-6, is EAGVTQFPSHSVIEKGQTVTLRCDPISGHDNLYWYRRVMGKEIKFLLHFVKESKQDESGMPNNRFLAERTGGTYSTLKVQPAELEDSGVYFCASSQDAGYSGANVLTFGAGSRLTVL.

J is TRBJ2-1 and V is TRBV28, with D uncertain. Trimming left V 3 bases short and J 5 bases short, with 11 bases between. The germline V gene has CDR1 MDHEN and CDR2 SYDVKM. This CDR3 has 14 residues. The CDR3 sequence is CASSFLHTHNEQFF. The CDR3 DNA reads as TGTGCCAGCAGTTTCCTGCACACCCACAATGAGCAGTTCTTC.

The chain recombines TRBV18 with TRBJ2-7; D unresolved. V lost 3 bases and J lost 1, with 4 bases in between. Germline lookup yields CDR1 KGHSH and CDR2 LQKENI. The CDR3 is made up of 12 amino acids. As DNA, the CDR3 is TGTGCCAGCTCACCTCCGTCCTACGAGCAGTACTTC. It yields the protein CASSPPSYEQYF.

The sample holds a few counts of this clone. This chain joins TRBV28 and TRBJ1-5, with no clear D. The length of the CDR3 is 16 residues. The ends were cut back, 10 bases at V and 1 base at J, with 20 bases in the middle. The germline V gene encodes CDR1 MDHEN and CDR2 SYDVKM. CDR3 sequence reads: CANQPGSLPSNQPQHF. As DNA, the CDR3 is TGTGCCAACCAGCCGGGGTCCCTTCCCAGCAATCAGCCCCAGCATTTT. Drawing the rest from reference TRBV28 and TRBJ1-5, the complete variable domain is DVKVTQSSRYLVKRTGEKVFLECVQDMDHENMFWYRQDPGLGLRLIYFSYDVKMKEKGDIPEGYSVSREKKERFSLILESASTNQTSMYLCANQPGSLPSNQPQHFGDGTRLSIL.

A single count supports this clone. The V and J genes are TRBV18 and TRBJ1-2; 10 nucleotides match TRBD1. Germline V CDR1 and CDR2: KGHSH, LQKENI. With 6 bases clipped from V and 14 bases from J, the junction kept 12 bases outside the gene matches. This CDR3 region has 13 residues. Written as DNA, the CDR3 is TGTGCCAGCTCGCGCGGGACAGGGGAGGTTCTGACCTTC. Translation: CASSRGTGEVLTF.

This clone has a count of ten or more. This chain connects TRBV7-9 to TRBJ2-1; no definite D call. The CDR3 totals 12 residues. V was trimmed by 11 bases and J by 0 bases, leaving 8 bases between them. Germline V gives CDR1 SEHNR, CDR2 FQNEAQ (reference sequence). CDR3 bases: TGTGCCGTGGCTAGCTCCTACAATGAGCAGTTCTTC. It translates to CAVASSYNEQFF.

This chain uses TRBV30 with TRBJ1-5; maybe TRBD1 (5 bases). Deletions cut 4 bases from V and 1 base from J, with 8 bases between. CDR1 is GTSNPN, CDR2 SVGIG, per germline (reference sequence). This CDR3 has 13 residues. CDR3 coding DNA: TGTGCCTGGAATGGGGGGAGCAATCAGCCCCAGCATTTT. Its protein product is CAWNGGSNQPQHF.

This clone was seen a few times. The CDR3 nucleotides read TGTGCCAGCAGCTTACGTTCCGGACAGCCCGGGGAGCTGTTTTTT. This encodes CASSLRSGQPGELFF. The chain carries TRBV7-2 and TRBJ2-2; TRBD1 might be the D (6 bases). CDR1 and CDR2 from the germline V gene are SGHTA and FQGNSA. This CDR3 is 15 amino acids long. Trimming cost V 2 bases and J 6 bases, with 13 bases left between them.